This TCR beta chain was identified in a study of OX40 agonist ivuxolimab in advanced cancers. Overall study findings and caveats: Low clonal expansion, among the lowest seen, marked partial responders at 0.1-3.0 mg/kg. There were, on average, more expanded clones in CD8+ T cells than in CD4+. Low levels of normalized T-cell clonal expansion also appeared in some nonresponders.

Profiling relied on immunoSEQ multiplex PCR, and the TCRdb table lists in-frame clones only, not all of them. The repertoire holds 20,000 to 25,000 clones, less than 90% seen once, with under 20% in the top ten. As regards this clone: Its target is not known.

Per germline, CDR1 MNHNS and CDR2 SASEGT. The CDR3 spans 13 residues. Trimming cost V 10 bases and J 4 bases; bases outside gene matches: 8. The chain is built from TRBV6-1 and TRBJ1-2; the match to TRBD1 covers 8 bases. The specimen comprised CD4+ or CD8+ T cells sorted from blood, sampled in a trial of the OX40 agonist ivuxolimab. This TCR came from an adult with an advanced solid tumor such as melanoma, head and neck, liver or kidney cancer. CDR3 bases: TGTGCCATTGGACAGGGCAAGGGCTATGGCTACACCTTC. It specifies CAIGQGKGYGYTF.